The 18 T cell receptor beta chains in this list originate from one sample, sequenced in a study of blood T cell repertoires in COVID-19. Profiled with immunoSEQ multiplex PCR; TCRdb holds only in-frame clones, not every one. This table has 130,000 to 150,000 clones, 84% appearing once. Source material: peripheral blood. The receptor source for this set is a man aged 60-69 years with active or convalescent COVID-19.

This chain uses TRBV18 with TRBJ1-1, with D hard to call. Germline CDR1 is KGHSH and CDR2 is LQKENI. V was cut by 6 bases and J by 0 bases, with 11 bases left in between. This CDR3 spans 14 amino acids. The chain's CDR3 is CASSLQDMNTEAFF. The CDR3 nucleotides read TGTGCCAGCTCCCTTCAGGATATGAACACTGAAGCTTTCTTT. Looking up the rest from reference TRBV18 and TRBJ1-1 gives the full variable domain: NAGVMQNPRHLVRRRGQEARLRCSPMKGHSHVYWYRQLPEEGLKFMVYLQKENIIDESGMPKERFSAEFPKEGPSILRIQQVVRGDSAAYFCASSLQDMNTEAFFGQGTRLTVV.

V is TRBV10-3 and J is TRBJ2-3; 8 bases are a match to TRBD1. CDR3 length: 14 residues. The ends lost 8 bases at V and 2 bases at J; junction bases unmatched: 6. Germline loops: CDR1 ENHRY, CDR2 SYGVKD. The CDR3 is CAIASGGDTDTQYF. CDR3 nucleotides: TGTGCCATCGCGTCAGGGGGCGACACAGATACGCAGTATTTT.

The rearrangement links TRBV5-8 to TRBJ1-1; the match to TRBD1 covers 9 bases. From germline, CDR1 is SGHTS and CDR2 YDEGEE. Unmatched junction bases numbered 7, after V lost 4 bases and J lost 6 bases. This CDR3 is 14 amino acids long. CDR3 region: CASSHRTGVAEAFF. The CDR3, as DNA: TGTGCCAGCAGCCATCGGACAGGGGTCGCTGAAGCTTTCTTT.

The chain joins TRBV12-3 or TRBV12-4 to TRBJ1-2; D is uncertain. The CDR3 is 13 residues long. V dropped 5 bases and J dropped 4 bases, with 11 bases sitting between them. CDR3 protein: CASSITTIYGYTF. In DNA form, the CDR3 reads TGTGCCAGCAGTATAACTACTATCTATGGCTACACCTTC.

CDR3 loop: CASSFSGRRNSPLHF. The CDR3 nucleotides are TGTGCCAGCAGCTTTTCGGGTCGGAGGAATTCACCCCTCCACTTT. The rearrangement joins TRBV11-3 to TRBJ1-6, with D hard to call. V was clipped by 3 bases and J by 7 bases, with 13 bases between them. The CDR3 extends over 15 amino acids. Germline V gene sequence: CDR1 SGHNT, CDR2 YENEEA.

The gene calls are TRBV6-2 or TRBV6-3 and TRBJ2-1; 8 bases match TRBD2. Germline CDR1 is MNHEY and CDR2 is SVGEGT. The CDR3 runs to 14 residues. The trim removed 10 bases at V and 3 bases at J, leaving 8 bases unmatched. The CDR3 DNA reads TGTGCCACAAGCCCGGGGGGGAGCTACAATGAGCAGTTCTTC. Translated, it gives CATSPGGSYNEQFF.

This chain connects TRBV5-1 to TRBJ1-2, with D unresolved. From germline, CDR1 is SGHRS and CDR2 YFSETQ. Trimming cost V 2 bases and J 5 bases, with 16 bases left between them. The CDR3 totals 15 residues. CDR3 nucleotide sequence: TGCGCCAGCAGCTTTTCTGTACAGAACCCGTATGGCTACACCTTC. It translates to CASSFSVQNPYGYTF.

This chain uses TRBV5-1 with TRBJ1-4, with a tentative D call TRBD1 (5 bases). V lost 5 bases to trimming and J lost 3 bases, with 14 bases between them. The CDR3 extends over 15 amino acids. Germline V gene lookup returns CDR1 SGHRS and CDR2 YFSETQ. This CDR3 is CASRSQGMANEKLFF. The CDR3 nucleotides are TGCGCCAGCAGATCTCAGGGTATGGCTAATGAAAAACTGTTTTTT.

This clone was detected only a few times. The genes are TRBV14 and TRBJ1-5; D uncertain. From germline, CDR1 is SGHDN and CDR2 FVKESK. The V end was cut by 2 bases, the J end by 6 bases, with 11 bases between. The CDR3 covers 14 residues. The CDR3 DNA reads TGTGCCAGCAGCCAACTAGTAGCGAGTCAGCCCCAGCATTTT. Residues: CASSQLVASQPQHF.

The rearrangement uses TRBV5-1 and TRBJ1-2; D may be TRBD1 (6 bases). Germline loops: CDR1 SGHRS, CDR2 YFSETQ. CDR3 length equals 14 residues. Trimming removed 4 bases at V and 7 bases at J, with 17 bases between. The CDR3 DNA follows: TGCGCCAGCAGCACCGGACAGTGGAAAATTGGCTACACCTTC. It codes for CASSTGQWKIGYTF.

The rearrangement joins TRBV7-9 to TRBJ2-7, with 8 bases matching TRBD1. The CDR3 loop spans 14 amino acids. Trimming cost V 2 bases and J 0 bases; bases outside gene matches: 0. Germline loops: CDR1 SEHNR, CDR2 FQNEAQ (reference sequence). CDR3 amino acids: CASSLQGASYEQYV. CDR3 bases: TGTGCCAGCAGCTTACAGGGGGCCTCCTACGAGCAGTACGTC.

The V and J genes are TRBV7-8 and TRBJ1-2; TRBD1 agrees at 7 bases. Germline lookup yields CDR1 SGHVS and CDR2 FQNEAQ. With V trimmed by 3 bases and J by 7 bases, 8 bases remained unmatched. There are 14 residues in the CDR3. CDR3 DNA sequence: TGTGCCAGCAGCTTCAGGGGGAGTCTGGGTGGCTACACCTTC. Its translation is CASSFRGSLGGYTF.

This chain uses TRBV7-2 with TRBJ2-7; tentative D call: TRBD1 (5 bases). Germline CDR1 and CDR2: SGHTA and FQGNSA. Deletions cut 1 base from V and 2 bases from J, with 12 bases between. The CDR3 totals 15 residues. CDR3 nucleotides: TGTGCCAGCAGCTTAGAGCAGGGATCAACCTACGAGCAGTACTTC. Its protein product is CASSLEQGSTYEQYF.

The V call is TRBV3-1 (or the pseudogene TRBV3-2), the J call TRBJ1-5; 7 bases align to TRBD1. This CDR3 spans 15 amino acids. V dropped 4 bases and J dropped 6; count of bases not matched to a gene: 9. CDR1 is LGHDT and CDR2 is YNNKEL in the germline V gene (reference sequence). The CDR3, as DNA: TGTGCCAGCAGCCGCACGACAGGGAAAGGTCAGCCCCAGCATTTT. It codes for CASSRTTGKGQPQHF.

This clone showed up just a few times. The chain carries TRBV6-5 and TRBJ1-5; D is unresolved. This CDR3 has 13 amino acids. V lost 6 bases and J 4 bases, leaving 10 bases between the germline ends. CDR1 is MNHEY and CDR2 is SVGAGI in the germline V gene. CDR3 coding DNA: TGTGCCAGCAGACGACGGGAGAATCAGCCCCAGCATTTT. It yields the protein CASRRRENQPQHF.

The chain links TRBV5-4 to TRBJ2-2, with 8 bases aligning to TRBD1. CDR1 is SGHNT and CDR2 is YYREEE in the germline V gene (reference sequence). This CDR3 has 16 amino acids. V shed 4 bases, J shed 4 bases, and the junction held 9 bases outside the gene matches. In nucleotides, the CDR3 is TGTGCCAGCAGCCCACGGACAGGGCAACTCACCGGGGAGCTGTTTTTT. Its translation is CASSPRTGQLTGELFF.

This chain joins TRBV11-2 and TRBJ2-2; TRBD2 matches 10 bases. Germline V CDR1 and CDR2: SGHAT, FQNNGV. The CDR3 length is 16 residues. With 5 bases clipped from V and 4 bases from J, the junction kept 7 bases outside the gene matches. The DNA of the CDR3 is TGTGCCAGCAGCCCGAGACTAGCGGGCGCCACCGGGGAGCTGTTTTTT. Residues: CASSPRLAGATGELFF.

The chain recombines TRBV7-9 with TRBJ1-1; maybe TRBD1 (5 bases). The germline V gene has CDR1 SEHNR and CDR2 FQNEAQ (reference sequence). V was shortened by 11 bases and J by 1 base, with 11 bases between the two germline ends. The CDR3 totals 12 residues. CDR3 DNA sequence: TGTGCCGGAGGGGCCAAGAACACTGAAGCTTTCTTT. Encoded protein: CAGGAKNTEAFF.